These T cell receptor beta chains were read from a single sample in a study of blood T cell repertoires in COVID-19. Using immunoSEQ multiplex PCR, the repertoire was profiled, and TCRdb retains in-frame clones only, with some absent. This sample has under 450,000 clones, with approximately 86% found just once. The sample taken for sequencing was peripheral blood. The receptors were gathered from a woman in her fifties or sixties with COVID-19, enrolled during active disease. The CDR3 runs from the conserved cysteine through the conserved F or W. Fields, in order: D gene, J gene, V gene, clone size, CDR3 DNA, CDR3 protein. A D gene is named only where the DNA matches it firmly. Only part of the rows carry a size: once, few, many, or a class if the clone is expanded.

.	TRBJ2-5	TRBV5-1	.	TGCGCCAGCAGCAAAACAAGAAGACAAGAGACCCAGTACTTC	CASSKTRRQETQYF
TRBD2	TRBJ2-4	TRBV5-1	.	TGCGCCAGCAGCTTGGCGTTTTACGGGGGGGCCCAGAACATTCAGTACTTC	CASSLAFYGGAQNIQYF
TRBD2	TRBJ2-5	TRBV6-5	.	TGTGCCAGCAGTTACTGGACTAGCGGGGATCGTGGGACCCAGTACTTC	CASSYWTSGDRGTQYF
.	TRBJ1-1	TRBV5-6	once	TGTGCCAGCAGCGTGACAGCTGAAGCTTTCTTT	CASSVTAEAFF
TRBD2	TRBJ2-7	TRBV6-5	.	TGTGCCAGCAGTTCCCCGACTAGCGGGCTATCCTACGAGCAGTACTTC	CASSSPTSGLSYEQYF
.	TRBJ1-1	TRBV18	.	TGTGCCAGCTCACCAAGGGGGAACACTGAAGCTTTCTTT	CASSPRGNTEAFF
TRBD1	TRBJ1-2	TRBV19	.	TGTGCCACCCAGGTTGGGACAGCTACAACCCCCTATGGCTACACCTTC	CATQVGTATTPYGYTF
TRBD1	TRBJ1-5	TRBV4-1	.	TGCGCCAGCAGCCAAGATGGGACAGGGGGCGATCAGCCCCAGCATTTT	CASSQDGTGGDQPQHF
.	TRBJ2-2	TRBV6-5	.	TGTGCCAGCAGGATGACAGGACAAGGGGCCGGGGAGCTGTTTTTT	CASRMTGQGAGELFF
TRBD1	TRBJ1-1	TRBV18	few	TGTGCCAGCTCGGCTACCGGGACAGGCTCTGAAGCTTTCTTT	CASSATGTGSEAFF
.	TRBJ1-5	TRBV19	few	TGTGCCAGTAGTATAAACGGGGACATTAGCAATCAGCCCCAGCATTTT	CASSINGDISNQPQHF
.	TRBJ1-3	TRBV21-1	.	TGTGCCAGCAGCAAAGAGGGCAGGGGGTACTCTGGAAACACCATATATTTT	CASSKEGRGYSGNTIYF
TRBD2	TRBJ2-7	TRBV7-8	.	TGTGCCAGCAGCCTATATTCTAGCGGGGGGGCCCCCTACGAGCAGTACTTC	CASSLYSSGGAPYEQYF
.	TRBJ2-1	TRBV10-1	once	TGCGCCAGCAGTGAGCTTGTTAACAATGAGCAGTTCTTC	CASSELVNNEQFF
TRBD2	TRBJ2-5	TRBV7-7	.	TGTGCCAGCAGCGCGGGGGACCGCACTAACAGACGCCTCATGAGAGAGACCCAGTACTTC	CASSAGDRTNRRLMRETQYF
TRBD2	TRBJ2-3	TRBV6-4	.	TGTGCCAGCAGTGACTTCAGCGGGGGCGGTACGGATACGCAGTATTTT	CASSDFSGGGTDTQYF
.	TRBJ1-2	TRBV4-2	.	TGTGCCAGCAGCCAAGATTTACGGGGCTACACCTTC	CASSQDLRGYTF
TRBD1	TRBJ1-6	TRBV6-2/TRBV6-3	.	TGTGCCAGCAGTTGGCCGGGACAGAGCTCCTATAATTCACCCCTCCACTTT	CASSWPGQSSYNSPLHF
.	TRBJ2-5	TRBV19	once	TGTGCCAGTAGTATACGAGCGGAAGAGACCCAGTACTTC	CASSIRAEETQYF
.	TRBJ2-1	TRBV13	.	TGTGCCAGCAGTTCGGGACTTCTCTCCTACAATGAGCAGTTCTTC	CASSSGLLSYNEQFF
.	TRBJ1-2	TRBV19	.	TGTGCCAGTAGGATGGGCTCTGGCTACACCTTC	CASRMGSGYTF
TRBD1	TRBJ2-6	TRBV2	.	TGTGCCAGCAGTGCGCCGGGACAGGGAACTGGGGCCAACGTCCTGACTTTC	CASSAPGQGTGANVLTF
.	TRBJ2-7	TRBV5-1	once	TGCGCCAGCAAGGAAAGTAGCGGAAGCTCCTACGAGCAGTACTTC	CASKESSGSSYEQYF
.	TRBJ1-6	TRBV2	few	TGTGCCAGCAGTGGCCAGGGACTCCATAATTCACCCCTCCACTTT	CASSGQGLHNSPLHF
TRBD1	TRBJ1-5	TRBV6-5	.	TGTGCCAGCAGTTACTCGACAGGGAGACAGCCCCAGCATTTT	CASSYSTGRQPQHF
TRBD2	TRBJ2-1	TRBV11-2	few	TGTGCCAGCAGCTTAGCCCAGCGGGGGGGCCGAACGAATGAGCAGTTCTTC	CASSLAQRGGRTNEQFF
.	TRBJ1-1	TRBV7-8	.	TGTGCCAGCAGCTCCATCACTTTGAACACTGAAGCTTTCTTT	CASSSITLNTEAFF
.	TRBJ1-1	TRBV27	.	TGTGCCAGCAGTCCTTACTCGGTGAACACTGAAGCTTTCTTT	CASSPYSVNTEAFF
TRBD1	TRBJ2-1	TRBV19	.	TGTGCCAGTAGTTCGACAGGGTCGCAGTTCTTC	CASSSTGSQFF
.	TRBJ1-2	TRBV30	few	TGTGCCCGTCGGGGGGGATTGGGCTACACCTTC	CARRGGLGYTF
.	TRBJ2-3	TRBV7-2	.	TGTGCCAGCAGTCCCAGAGAGGGAGATACGCAGTATTTT	CASSPREGDTQYF
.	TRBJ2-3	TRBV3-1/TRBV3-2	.	TGTGCCAGCAGCCAAGGGGGCAGGGCCCCAGATACGCAGTATTTT	CASSQGGRAPDTQYF
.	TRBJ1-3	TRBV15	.	TGTGCCACCAGCCGCTTACAGGGACCCTCTGGAAACACCATATATTTT	CATSRLQGPSGNTIYF
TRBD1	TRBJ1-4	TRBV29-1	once	TGCAGCGTTGCGGGACAGGGTAATGAAAAACTGTTTTTT	CSVAGQGNEKLFF
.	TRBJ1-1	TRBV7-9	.	TGTGCCAGCACCCGCACAGAGAACACTGAAGCTTTCTTT	CASTRTENTEAFF
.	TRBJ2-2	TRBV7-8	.	TGTGCCAGCAGCTTTAAGACCGGAGGAGAGAAGCTGTTTTTT	CASSFKTGGEKLFF
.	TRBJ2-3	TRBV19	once	TGTGCCAGTAGTATAAACGGAGGGGCCACAGATACGCAGTATTTT	CASSINGGATDTQYF
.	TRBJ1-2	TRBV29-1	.	TGCAGCGTGGCGGCGGGCGGGGTCTCCTATGGCTACACCTTC	CSVAAGGVSYGYTF
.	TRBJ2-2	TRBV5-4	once	TGTGCCAGCAGCTTGGCATGGAACACCGGGGAGCTGTTTTTT	CASSLAWNTGELFF
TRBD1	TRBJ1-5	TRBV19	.	TGTGCCAGTCGGGACAGGGAAGTTTCTCAGCCCCAGCATTTT	CASRDREVSQPQHF
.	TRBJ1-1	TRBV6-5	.	TGTGCCAGCAGTTACTGGGGAGTCATGAACACTGAAGCTTTCTTT	CASSYWGVMNTEAFF
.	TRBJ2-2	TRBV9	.	TGTGCCAGCAGCCCCTTCGGTTACGGGGAGCTGTTTTTT	CASSPFGYGELFF
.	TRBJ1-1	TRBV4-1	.	TGCGCCAGCAGCCCTTTCGGGGTGAACACTGAAGCTTTCTTT	CASSPFGVNTEAFF
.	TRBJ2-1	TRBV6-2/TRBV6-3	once	TGTGCCAGCAGTTTCTCCATCGGTCGTGGACTTAATGAGCAGTTCTTC	CASSFSIGRGLNEQFF
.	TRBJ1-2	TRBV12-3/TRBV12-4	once	TGTGCCAGCAGCTCCAGAAGTCATGGCTACACCTTC	CASSSRSHGYTF
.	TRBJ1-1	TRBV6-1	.	TGTGCCAGCAGTGAATCTGGGTGGGAACACCCGAAGTTGGAGGCAGCTTTCTTT	CASSESGWEHPKLEAAFF
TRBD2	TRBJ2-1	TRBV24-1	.	TGTGCCACCAGTGACAGGACTAGCGGGGGATACAATGAGCAGTTCTTC	CATSDRTSGGYNEQFF
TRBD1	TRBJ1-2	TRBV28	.	TGTGCCAGCAGTCCGATGCCGGGACAGGGTATGATTGGACGCTATGGCTACACCTTC	CASSPMPGQGMIGRYGYTF
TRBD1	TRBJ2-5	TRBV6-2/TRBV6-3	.	TGTGCCAGCAGTCCGACTCTCACCGGTTTCGCAGGGGGCCCTATCCAAGAGACCCAGTACTTC	CASSPTLTGFAGGPIQETQYF
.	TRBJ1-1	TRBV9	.	TGTGCCAGCAGCCACGGGGGGAACACTGAAGCTTTCTTT	CASSHGGNTEAFF
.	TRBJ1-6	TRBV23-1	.	TGCGCCAGCAGTTTGGACTGGAGCTCCTATAATTCACCCCTCCACTTT	CASSLDWSSYNSPLHF
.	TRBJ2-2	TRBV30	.	TGTGCCTGGAATGAGGGAAACACCGGGGAGCTGTTTTTT	CAWNEGNTGELFF
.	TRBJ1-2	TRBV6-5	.	TGTGCCAGCAGTTACACAGCCGGTCGGGGCTACACCTTC	CASSYTAGRGYTF